Listed below are T cell receptor beta chains from one sample, sequenced in a study of blood T cell repertoires in COVID-19. TCRdb keeps only in-frame clones here, not all; method: immunoSEQ multiplex PCR. The top ten hold about 5% of the sample, which has hundreds of thousands of clones, about four fifths seen once. The specimen was PBMCs or T cells enriched from blood (not recorded which). Receptor source: a man aged 40-49 years who had been exposed to COVID-19. Both conserved end residues are part of each CDR3. A D gene is named only where the DNA matches it firmly. Rows may omit the clone size; those that give it use once, few, many or a size class.

V gene,clone size,J gene,D gene,CDR3 DNA,CDR3 protein
TRBV7-3,.,TRBJ2-3,.,TGTGCCAGCAGCTTAAGGTCTGCGGATCGCATAGGGCAGTATTTT,CASSLRSADRIGQYF
TRBV19,.,TRBJ2-7,TRBD1,TGTGCCAGTAGTAGGGGGACAGGGGGCCCTCCCTACGAGCAGTACTTC,CASSRGTGGPPYEQYF
TRBV10-3,.,TRBJ2-7,.,TGTGCCTCCAGGGTCACAGAGTCCTACGAGCAGTACTTC,CASRVTESYEQYF
TRBV5-1,.,TRBJ1-6,.,TGCGCCAGCAGCTTGGAGGGCGGAGGGGGGGCGACACCCCTCCACTTT,CASSLEGGGGATPLHF
TRBV6-5,once,TRBJ1-5,.,TGTGCCAGCGGTAGAGAAGTGTATCAGCCCCAGCATTTT,CASGREVYQPQHF
TRBV2,.,TRBJ1-5,TRBD1,TGTGCCAGCGGTACCGCGACAGGGGGTAGCAATCAGCCCCAGCATTTT,CASGTATGGSNQPQHF
TRBV2,.,TRBJ2-5,TRBD1,TGTGCCAGCAGTCCCCGGACAGGGGGCGCGGAGACCCAGTACTTC,CASSPRTGGAETQYF
TRBV3-1/TRBV3-2,.,TRBJ1-1,.,TGTGCCAGCAGCCAATTCACCCGGATCGGACTTGCTGAAGCTTTCTTT,CASSQFTRIGLAEAFF
TRBV5-1,.,TRBJ2-1,.,TGCGCCAGCAGCTTGACAGCGGAAGTATATGAGCAGTTCTTC,CASSLTAEVYEQFF
TRBV3-1/TRBV3-2,.,TRBJ1-1,TRBD1,TGTGCCAGCAGCCAAGAATCCTTAGACAGGGGCACTGAAGCTTTCTTT,CASSQESLDRGTEAFF
TRBV9,.,TRBJ2-7,TRBD2,TGTGCCAGCAGCGTAGCTAGCGGGAGCTACGAGCAGTACTTC,CASSVASGSYEQYF
TRBV14,.,TRBJ2-7,.,TGTGCCAGCAGCCACTTGGAGCGGGTTCACGAGCAGTACTTC,CASSHLERVHEQYF
TRBV7-9,.,TRBJ2-7,TRBD2,TGTGCCAGCAGGACTAGCATCTACGAGCAGTACTTC,CASRTSIYEQYF
TRBV9,.,TRBJ2-1,TRBD2,TGTGCCAGCAGCGTCGACGTAGCGGGAGGTGAGCAGTTCTTC,CASSVDVAGGEQFF
TRBV24-1,.,TRBJ1-6,.,TGTGCCACCAGTGACTCCAAGAGCTCCTATAATTCACCCCTCCACTTT,CATSDSKSSYNSPLHF
TRBV5-1,few,TRBJ1-6,.,TGCGCCAGCATGGGCGGACCAGGGGAGCCTAATTCACCCCTCCACTTT,CASMGGPGEPNSPLHF
TRBV15,.,TRBJ2-7,TRBD2,TGTGCCACCAGCAGAGAGCGGGAGGTAACCTACGAGCAGTACTTC,CATSREREVTYEQYF
TRBV18,.,TRBJ1-3,.,TGTGCCAGCTCACCACGGACAGCCTCTGGAAACACCATATATTTT,CASSPRTASGNTIYF
TRBV5-4,.,TRBJ1-2,.,TGTGCCAGCAGCTCGACAGGAATCTATGGCTACACCTTC,CASSSTGIYGYTF
TRBV4-1,once,TRBJ2-3,.,TGCGCCAGCAGCCAAGACAAGCTGACAGATACGCAGTATTTT,CASSQDKLTDTQYF
TRBV6-6,.,TRBJ2-7,.,TGTGCCAGCAGTTCTGGCTCACCGTCGGAGCAGTACTTC,CASSSGSPSEQYF
TRBV5-1,.,TRBJ1-2,TRBD1,TGCGCCAGCCGAACAGGGGAAGGAGGCTACACCTTC,CASRTGEGGYTF